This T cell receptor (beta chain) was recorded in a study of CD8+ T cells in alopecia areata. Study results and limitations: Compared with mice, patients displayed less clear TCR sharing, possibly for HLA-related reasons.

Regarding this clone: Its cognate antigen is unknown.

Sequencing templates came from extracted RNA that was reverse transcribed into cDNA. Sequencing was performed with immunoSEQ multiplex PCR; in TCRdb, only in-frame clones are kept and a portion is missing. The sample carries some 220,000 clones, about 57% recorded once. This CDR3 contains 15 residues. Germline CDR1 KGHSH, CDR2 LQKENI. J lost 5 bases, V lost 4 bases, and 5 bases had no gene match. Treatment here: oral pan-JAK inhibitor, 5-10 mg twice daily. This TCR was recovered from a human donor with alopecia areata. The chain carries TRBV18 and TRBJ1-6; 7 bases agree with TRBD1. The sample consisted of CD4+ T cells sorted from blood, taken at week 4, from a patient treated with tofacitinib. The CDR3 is CASSLGTVNNSPLHF. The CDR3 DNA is TGTGCCAGCTCACTGGGGACAGTTAATAATTCACCCCTCCACTTT. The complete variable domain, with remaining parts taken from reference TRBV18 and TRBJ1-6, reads NAGVMQNPRHLVRRRGQEARLRCSPMKGHSHVYWYRQLPEEGLKFMVYLQKENIIDESGMPKERFSAEFPKEGPSILRIQQVVRGDSAAYFCASSLGTVNNSPLHFGNGTRLTVT.